The source of this TCR beta chain is a study of blood T cells in healthy people across ages. Looked up from germline, CDR1 is SGHDN and CDR2 is FVKESK. The CDR3 consists of 15 residues. V was cut by 9 bases and J by 1 base, with 13 bases left in between. The authors ran a second PCR of about 6 to 12 cycles using a sample-barcoded 5' primer and a J-beta primer mix. A single record per CDR3 protein comes from TCRdb applying MiXCR to the 5' RACE reads. The sample includes about 1.6 million distinct CDR3 sequences, about 31% of them seen just once. This sequence originates from a woman aged 25-40 years in good health. The sequenced sample consisted of blood. V is TRBV14 and J is TRBJ2-6; a weak D match, TRBD1 (6 bases). As DNA, the CDR3 is TGTGCCAGTCAGGAAAGGGGGTCTGGGGCCAACGTCCTGACTTTC. It codes for CASQERGSGANVLTF.